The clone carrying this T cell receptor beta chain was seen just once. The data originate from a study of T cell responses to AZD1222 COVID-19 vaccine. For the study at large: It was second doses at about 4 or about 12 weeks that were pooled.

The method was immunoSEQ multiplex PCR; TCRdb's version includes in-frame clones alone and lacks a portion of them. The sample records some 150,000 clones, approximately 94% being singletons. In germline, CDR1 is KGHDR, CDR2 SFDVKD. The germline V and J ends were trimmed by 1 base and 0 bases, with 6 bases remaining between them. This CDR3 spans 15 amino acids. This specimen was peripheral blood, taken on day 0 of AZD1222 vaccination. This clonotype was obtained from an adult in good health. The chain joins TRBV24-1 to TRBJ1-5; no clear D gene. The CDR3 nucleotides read TGTGCCACCAGTGATTTCCCCCGTAGCAATCAGCCCCAGCATTTT. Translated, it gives CATSDFPRSNQPQHF.